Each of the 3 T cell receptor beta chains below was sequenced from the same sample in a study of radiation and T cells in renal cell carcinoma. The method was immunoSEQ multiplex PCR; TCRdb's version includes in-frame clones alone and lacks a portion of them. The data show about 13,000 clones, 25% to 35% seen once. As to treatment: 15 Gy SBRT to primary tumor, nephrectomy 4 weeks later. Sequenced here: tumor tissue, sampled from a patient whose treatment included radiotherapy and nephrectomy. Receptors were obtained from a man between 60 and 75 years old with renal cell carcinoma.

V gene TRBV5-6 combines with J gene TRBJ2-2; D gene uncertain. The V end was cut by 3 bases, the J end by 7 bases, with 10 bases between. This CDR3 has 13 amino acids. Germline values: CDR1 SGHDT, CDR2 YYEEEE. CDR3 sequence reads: CASSYGASGELFF. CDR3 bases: TGTGCCAGCAGCTACGGAGCCAGCGGGGAGCTGTTTTTT.

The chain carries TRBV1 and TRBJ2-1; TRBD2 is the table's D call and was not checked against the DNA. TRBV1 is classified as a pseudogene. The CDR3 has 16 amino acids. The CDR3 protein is CTSSQDLAEAYNEQFF. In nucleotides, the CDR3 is TGCACCAGCAGCCAAGACCTAGCGGAGGCCTACAATGAGCAGTTCTTC.

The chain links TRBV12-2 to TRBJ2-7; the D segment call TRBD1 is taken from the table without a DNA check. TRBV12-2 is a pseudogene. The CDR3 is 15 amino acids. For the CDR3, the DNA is TGTGCAAGTCGCACAACAGGCAGGTCGAGGAACGAGCAGTACGTC. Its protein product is CASRTTGRSRNEQYV.